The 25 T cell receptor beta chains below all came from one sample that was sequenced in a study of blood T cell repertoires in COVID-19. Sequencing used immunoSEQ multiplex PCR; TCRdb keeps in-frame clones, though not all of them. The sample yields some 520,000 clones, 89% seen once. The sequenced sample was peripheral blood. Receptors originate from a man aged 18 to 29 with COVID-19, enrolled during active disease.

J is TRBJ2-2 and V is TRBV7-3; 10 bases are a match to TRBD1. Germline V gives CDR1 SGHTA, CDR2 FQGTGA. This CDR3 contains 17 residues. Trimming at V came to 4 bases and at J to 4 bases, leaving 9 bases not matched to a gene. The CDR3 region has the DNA TGTGCCAGCAGCTCGTCGACAGGGGGCGTCGGCACCGGGGAGCTGTTTTTT. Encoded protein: CASSSSTGGVGTGELFF.

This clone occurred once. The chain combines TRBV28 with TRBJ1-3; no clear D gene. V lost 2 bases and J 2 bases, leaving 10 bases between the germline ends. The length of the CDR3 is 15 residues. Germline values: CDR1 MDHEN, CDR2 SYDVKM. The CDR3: CASSLPGRAGNTIYF. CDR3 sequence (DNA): TGTGCCAGCAGTTTACCGGGGAGGGCTGGAAACACCATATATTTT.

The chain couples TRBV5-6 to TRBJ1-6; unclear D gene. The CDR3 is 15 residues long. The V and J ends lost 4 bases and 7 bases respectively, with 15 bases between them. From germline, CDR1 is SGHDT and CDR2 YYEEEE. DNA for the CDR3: TGTGCCAGCAGCAGCCTACAGTGGATGAATTCACCCCTCCACTTT. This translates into CASSSLQWMNSPLHF.

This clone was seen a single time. In DNA form, the CDR3 reads TGTGCCAGCAGTGAAGTTGGACAGGGGAATCAGCCCCAGCATTTT. Translating gives CASSEVGQGNQPQHF. This chain uses TRBV6-1 with TRBJ1-5; 9 bases are shared with TRBD1. The J segment lost 4 bases and the V segment lost 1 base, leaving 2 bases of the junction unmatched. Looked up from germline, CDR1 is MNHNS and CDR2 is SASEGT. The CDR3 contains 15 residues.

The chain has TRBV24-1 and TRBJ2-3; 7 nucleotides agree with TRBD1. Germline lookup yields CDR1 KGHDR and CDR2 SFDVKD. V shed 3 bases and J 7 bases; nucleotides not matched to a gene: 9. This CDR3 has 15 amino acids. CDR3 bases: TGTGCCACCAGTGATCTCGGACAGGATAGTAATACGCAGTATTTT. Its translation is CATSDLGQDSNTQYF.

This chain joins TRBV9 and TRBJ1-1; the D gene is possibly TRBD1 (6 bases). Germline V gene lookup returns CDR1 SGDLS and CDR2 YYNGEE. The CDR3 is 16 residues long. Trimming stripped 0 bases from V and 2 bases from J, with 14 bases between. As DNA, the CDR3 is TGTGCCAGCAGCGTAGATCCCAGGGGCCGAAACACTGAAGCTTTCTTT. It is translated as CASSVDPRGRNTEAFF.

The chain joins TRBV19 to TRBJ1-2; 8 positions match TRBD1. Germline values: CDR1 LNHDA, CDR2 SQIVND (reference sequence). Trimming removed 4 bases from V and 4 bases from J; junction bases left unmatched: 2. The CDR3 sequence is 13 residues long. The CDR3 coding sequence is TGTGCCAGTAGTACAGGGGGCCTCTATGGCTACACCTTC. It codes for CASSTGGLYGYTF.

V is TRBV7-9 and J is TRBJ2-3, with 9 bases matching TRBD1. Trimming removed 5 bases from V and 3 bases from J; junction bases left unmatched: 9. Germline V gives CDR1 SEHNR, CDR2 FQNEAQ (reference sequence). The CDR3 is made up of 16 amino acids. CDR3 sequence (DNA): TGTGCCAGCAGCCGACGGGGGACAGGGAAAACAGATACGCAGTATTTT. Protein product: CASSRRGTGKTDTQYF.

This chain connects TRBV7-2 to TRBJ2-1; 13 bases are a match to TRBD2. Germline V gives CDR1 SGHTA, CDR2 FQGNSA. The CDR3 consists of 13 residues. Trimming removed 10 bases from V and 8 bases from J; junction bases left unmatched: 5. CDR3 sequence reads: CATWTSGSDEQFF. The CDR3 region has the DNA TGTGCCACATGGACTAGCGGGAGCGATGAGCAGTTCTTC.

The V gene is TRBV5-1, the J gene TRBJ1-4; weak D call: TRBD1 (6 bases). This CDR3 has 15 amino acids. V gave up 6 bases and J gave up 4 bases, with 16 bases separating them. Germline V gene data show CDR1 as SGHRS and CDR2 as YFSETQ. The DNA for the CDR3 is TGCGCCAGCACCGCCCTTGGGGGCCTTAATGAAAAACTGTTTTTT. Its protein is CASTALGGLNEKLFF.

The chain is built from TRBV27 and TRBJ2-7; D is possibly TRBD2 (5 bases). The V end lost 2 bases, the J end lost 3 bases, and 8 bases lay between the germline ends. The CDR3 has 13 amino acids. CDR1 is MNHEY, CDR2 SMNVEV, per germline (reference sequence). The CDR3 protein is CASSLKRSYEQYF. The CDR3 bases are TGTGCCAGCAGTTTAAAGCGGAGCTACGAGCAGTACTTC.

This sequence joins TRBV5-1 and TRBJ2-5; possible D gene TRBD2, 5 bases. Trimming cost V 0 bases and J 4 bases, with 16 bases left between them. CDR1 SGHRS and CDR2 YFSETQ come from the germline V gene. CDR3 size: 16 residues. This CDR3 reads CASSLAEVQRTETQYF. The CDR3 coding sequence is TGCGCCAGCAGCTTGGCAGAGGTCCAGCGGACAGAGACCCAGTACTTC.

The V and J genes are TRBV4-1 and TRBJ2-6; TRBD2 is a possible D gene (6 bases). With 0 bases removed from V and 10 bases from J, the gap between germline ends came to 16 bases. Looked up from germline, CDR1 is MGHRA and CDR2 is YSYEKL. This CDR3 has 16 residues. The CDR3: CASSQDWDSKTNVLTF. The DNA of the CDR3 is TGCGCCAGCAGCCAAGATTGGGACTCGAAAACTAACGTCCTGACTTTC.

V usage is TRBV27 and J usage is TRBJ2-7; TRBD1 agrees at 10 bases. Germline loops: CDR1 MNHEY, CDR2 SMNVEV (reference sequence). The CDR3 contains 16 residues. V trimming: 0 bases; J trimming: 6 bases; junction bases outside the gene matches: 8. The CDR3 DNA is TGTGCCAGCAGTTTATCGGGACAGGGGAGCTTTGTCGAGCAGTACTTC. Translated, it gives CASSLSGQGSFVEQYF.

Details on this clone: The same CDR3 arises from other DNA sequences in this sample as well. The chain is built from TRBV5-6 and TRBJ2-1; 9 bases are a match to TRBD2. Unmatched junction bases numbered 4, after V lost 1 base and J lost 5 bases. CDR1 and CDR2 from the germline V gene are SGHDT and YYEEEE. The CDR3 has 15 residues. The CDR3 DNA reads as TGTGCCAGCAGCTTGTTTGCGGGAGGGGACAATGAGCAGTTCTTC. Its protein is CASSLFAGGDNEQFF.

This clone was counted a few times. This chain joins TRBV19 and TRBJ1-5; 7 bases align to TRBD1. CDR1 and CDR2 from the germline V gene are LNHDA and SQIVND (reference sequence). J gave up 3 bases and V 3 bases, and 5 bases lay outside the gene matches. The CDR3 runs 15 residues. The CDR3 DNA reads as TGTGCCAGTAGTATGGACAGGAATTACAATCAGCCCCAGCATTTT. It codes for CASSMDRNYNQPQHF.

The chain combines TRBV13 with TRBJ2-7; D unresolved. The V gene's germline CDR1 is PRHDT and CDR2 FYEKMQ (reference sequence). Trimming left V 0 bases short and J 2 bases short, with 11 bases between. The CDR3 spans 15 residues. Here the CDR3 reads CASSLGRPLTYEQYF. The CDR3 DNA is TGTGCCAGCAGCTTAGGGAGGCCGTTAACCTACGAGCAGTACTTC.

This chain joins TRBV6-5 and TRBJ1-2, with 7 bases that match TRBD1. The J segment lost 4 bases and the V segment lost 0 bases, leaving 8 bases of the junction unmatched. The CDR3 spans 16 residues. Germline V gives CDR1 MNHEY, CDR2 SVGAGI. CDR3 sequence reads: CASSYSGQLRSYGYTF. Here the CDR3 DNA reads TGTGCCAGCAGTTACTCGGGACAGCTTAGATCCTATGGCTACACCTTC.

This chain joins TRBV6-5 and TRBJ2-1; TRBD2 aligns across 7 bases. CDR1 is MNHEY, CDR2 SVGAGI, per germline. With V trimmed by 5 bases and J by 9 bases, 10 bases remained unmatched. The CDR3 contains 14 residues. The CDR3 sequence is CASSTAGIEGEQFF. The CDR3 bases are TGTGCCAGCAGTACAGCGGGGATTGAGGGTGAGCAGTTCTTC.

The CDR3 loop is CASSLHHGGSGNTIYF. The CDR3 DNA reads as TGTGCCAGCAGCTTACATCACGGGGGCTCTGGAAACACCATATATTTT. V usage is TRBV7-6 and J usage is TRBJ1-3; D perhaps matches TRBD1 (5 bases). Per germline, CDR1 SGHVS and CDR2 FNYEAQ. The CDR3 is 16 residues long. V was cut by 2 bases and J by 0 bases, with 11 bases left in between. The variable domain in full, with the rest retrieved from reference TRBV7-6 and TRBJ1-3, is GAGVSQSPRYKVTKRGQDVALRCDPISGHVSLYWYRQALGQGPEFLTYFNYEAQQDKSGLPNDRFSAERPEGSISTLTIQRTEQRDSAMYRCASSLHHGGSGNTIYFGEGSWLTVV.

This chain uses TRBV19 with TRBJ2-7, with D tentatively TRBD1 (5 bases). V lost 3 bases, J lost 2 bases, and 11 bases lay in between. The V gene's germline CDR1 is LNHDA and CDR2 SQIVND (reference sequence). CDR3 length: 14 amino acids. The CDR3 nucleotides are TGTGCCAGTAGTATCGCCAGGGCCACCTACGAGCAGTACTTC. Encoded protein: CASSIARATYEQYF.

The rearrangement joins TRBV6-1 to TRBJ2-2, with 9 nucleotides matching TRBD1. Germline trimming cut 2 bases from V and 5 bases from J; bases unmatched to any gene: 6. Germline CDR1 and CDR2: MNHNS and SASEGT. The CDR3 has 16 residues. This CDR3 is CASSEKTGGWTGELFF. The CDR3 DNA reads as TGTGCCAGCAGTGAAAAGACAGGGGGGTGGACCGGGGAGCTGTTTTTT.

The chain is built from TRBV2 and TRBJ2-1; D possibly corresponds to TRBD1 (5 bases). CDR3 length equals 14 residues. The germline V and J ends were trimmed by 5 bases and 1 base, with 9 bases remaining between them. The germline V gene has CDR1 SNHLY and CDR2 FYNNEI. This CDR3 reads CASSIQGSYNEQFF. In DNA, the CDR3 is TGTGCCAGCAGTATCCAGGGATCCTACAATGAGCAGTTCTTC.

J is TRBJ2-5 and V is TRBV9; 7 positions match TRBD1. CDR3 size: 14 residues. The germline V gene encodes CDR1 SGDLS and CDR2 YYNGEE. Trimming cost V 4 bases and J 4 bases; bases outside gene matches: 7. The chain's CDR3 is CASSQEAGGETQYF. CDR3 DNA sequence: TGTGCCAGCAGCCAAGAGGCAGGGGGAGAGACCCAGTACTTC.

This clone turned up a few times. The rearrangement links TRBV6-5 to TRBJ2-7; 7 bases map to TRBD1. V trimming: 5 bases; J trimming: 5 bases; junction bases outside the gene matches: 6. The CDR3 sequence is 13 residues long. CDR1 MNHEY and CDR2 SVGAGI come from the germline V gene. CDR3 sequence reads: CASSRGQFDEQYF. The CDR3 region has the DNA TGTGCCAGCAGTCGGGGACAGTTCGACGAGCAGTACTTC.